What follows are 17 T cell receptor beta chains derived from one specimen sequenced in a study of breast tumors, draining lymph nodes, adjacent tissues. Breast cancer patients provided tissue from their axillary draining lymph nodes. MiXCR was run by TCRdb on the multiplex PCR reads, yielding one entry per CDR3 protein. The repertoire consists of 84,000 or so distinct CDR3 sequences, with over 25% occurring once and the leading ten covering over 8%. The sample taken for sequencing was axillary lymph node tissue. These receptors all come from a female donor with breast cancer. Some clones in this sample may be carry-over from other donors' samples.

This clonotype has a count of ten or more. CDR3 bases: TGCGCCAGCAGCTTGGTCCAGGGGGCGTTCACCTACGAGCAGTACTTC. Protein sequence: CASSLVQGAFTYEQYF. The gene calls are TRBV5-1 and TRBJ2-7; 8 positions match TRBD1. Per the germline V gene, CDR1 is SGHRS and CDR2 is YFSETQ. V lost 0 bases to trimming and J lost 2 bases; unmatched junction nucleotides: 7. The CDR3 covers 16 residues.

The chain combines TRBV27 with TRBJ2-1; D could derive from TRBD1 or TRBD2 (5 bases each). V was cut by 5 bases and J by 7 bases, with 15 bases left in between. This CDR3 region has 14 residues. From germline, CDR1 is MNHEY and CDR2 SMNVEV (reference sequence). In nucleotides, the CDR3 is TGTGCCAGCAGTCCCCTGGGGGTTGGGAATGAGCAGTTCTTC. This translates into CASSPLGVGNEQFF.

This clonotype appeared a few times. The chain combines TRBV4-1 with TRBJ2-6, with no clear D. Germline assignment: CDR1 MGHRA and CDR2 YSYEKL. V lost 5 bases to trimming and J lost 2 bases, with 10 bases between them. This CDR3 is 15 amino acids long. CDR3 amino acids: CASSFPRAGANVLTF. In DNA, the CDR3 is TGCGCCAGCAGCTTCCCCCGGGCTGGGGCCAACGTCCTGACTTTC.

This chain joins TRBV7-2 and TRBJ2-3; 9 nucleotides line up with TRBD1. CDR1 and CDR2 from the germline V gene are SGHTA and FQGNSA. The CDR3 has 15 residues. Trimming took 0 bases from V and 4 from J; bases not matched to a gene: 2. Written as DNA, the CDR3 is TGTGCCAGCAGCTTAGCGGGACAGGGTGCAGATACGCAGTATTTT. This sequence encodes CASSLAGQGADTQYF.

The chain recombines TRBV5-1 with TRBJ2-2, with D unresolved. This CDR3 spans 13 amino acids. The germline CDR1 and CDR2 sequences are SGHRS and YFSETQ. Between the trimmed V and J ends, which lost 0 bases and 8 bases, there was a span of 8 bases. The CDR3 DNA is TGCGCCAGCAGCTTGGGTTTGTCTGGGGAGCTGTTTTTT. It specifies CASSLGLSGELFF. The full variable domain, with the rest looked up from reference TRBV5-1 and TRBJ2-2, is KAGVTQTPRYLIKTRGQQVTLSCSPISGHRSVSWYQQTPGQGLQFLFEYFSETQRNKGNFPGRFSGRQFSNSRSEMNVSTLELGDSALYLCASSLGLSGELFFGEGSRLTVL.

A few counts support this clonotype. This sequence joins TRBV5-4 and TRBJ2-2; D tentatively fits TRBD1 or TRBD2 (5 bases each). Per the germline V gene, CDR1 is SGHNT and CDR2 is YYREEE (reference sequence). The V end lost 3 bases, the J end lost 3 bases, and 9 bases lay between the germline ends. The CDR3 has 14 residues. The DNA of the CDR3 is TGTGCCAGCAGCTCCATGGGGGACACCGGGGAGCTGTTTTTT. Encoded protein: CASSSMGDTGELFF.

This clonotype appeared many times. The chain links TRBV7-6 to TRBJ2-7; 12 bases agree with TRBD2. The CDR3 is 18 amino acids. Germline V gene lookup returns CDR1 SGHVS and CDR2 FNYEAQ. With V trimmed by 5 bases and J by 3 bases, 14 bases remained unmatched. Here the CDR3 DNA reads TGTGCCAGCAGCCGATGGCCTAGCGGGAGGGGAGGGATCTACGAGCAGTACTTC. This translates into CASSRWPSGRGGIYEQYF.

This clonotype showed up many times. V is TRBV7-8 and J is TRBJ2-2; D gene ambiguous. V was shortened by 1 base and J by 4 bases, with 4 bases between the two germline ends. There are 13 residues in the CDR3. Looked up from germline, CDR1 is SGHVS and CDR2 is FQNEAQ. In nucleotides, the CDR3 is TGTGCCAGCAGCTTAGTCCTCACCGGGGAGCTGTTTTTT. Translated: CASSLVLTGELFF.

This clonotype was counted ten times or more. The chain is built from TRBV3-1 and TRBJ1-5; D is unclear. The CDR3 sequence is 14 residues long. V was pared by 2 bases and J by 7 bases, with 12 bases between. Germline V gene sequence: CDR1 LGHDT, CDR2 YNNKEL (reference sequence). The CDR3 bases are TGTGCCAGCAGCCAAAGGCAAGCGGACCAGCCCCAGCATTTT. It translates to CASSQRQADQPQHF. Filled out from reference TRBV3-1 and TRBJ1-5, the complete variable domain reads DTAVSQTPKYLVTQMGNDKSIKCEQNLGHDTMYWYKQDSKKFLKIMFSYNNKELIINETVPNRFSPKSPDKAHLNLHINSLELGDSAVYFCASSQRQADQPQHFGDGTRLSIL.

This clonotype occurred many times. CDR3 sequence reads: CASSDSGRHNTGELFF. In nucleotides, the CDR3 is TGTGCCAGCAGTGATAGCGGGAGGCACAACACCGGGGAGCTGTTTTTT. This chain uses TRBV6-1 with TRBJ2-2; the match to TRBD2 covers 10 bases. This CDR3 is built from 16 residues. The J segment lost 2 bases and the V segment lost 3 bases, leaving 3 bases of the junction unmatched. The germline CDR1 and CDR2 sequences are MNHNS and SASEGT.

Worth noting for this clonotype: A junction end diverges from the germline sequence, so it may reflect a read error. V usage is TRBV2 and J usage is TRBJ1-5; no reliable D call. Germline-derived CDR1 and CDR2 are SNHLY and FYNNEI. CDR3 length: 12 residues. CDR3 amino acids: CASSFNNQPQNF. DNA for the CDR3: TGTGCCAGCAGCTTTAACAATCAGCCCCAGAATTTT.

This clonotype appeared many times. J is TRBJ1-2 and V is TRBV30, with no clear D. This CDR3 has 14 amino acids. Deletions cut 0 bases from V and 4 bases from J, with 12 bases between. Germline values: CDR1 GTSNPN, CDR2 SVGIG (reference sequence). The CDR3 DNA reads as TGTGCCTGGAGTGTACAACACCTTACCTATGGCTACACCTTC. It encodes CAWSVQHLTYGYTF.

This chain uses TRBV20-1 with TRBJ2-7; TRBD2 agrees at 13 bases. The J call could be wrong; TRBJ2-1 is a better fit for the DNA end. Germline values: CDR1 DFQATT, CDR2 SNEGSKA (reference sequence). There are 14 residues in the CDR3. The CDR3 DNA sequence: TGCAGTGCCCAAGGACTAGCGGGAGAACGTGAGCAGTTCTTC. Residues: CSAQGLAGEREQFF.

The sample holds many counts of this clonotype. The CDR3 reads CASSSREGRAEQYF. The DNA of the CDR3 is TGTGCCAGCAGTTCCAGGGAAGGGCGGGCCGAGCAGTACTTC. The chain is built from TRBV6-5 and TRBJ2-7; D tentatively fits TRBD1 or TRBD2 (5 bases each). The CDR3 has 14 residues. V was shortened by 4 bases and J by 6 bases, with 16 bases between the two germline ends. The germline V gene encodes CDR1 MNHEY and CDR2 SVGAGI.

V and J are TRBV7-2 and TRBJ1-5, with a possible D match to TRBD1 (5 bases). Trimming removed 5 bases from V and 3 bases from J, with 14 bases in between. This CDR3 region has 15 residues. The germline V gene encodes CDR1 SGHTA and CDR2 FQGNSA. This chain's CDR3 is CASSNQGRNNQPQHF. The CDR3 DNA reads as TGTGCCAGCAGCAACCAGGGACGAAACAATCAGCCCCAGCATTTT.

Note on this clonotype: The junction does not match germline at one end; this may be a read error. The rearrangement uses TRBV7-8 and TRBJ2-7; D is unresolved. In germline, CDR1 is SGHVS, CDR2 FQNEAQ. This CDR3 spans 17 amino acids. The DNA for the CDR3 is TGTGCCAGCAGCTTGGACCCCCCGCAGCCTTGTTTATACGAGCGGTACTTC. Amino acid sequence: CASSLDPPQPCLYERYF.

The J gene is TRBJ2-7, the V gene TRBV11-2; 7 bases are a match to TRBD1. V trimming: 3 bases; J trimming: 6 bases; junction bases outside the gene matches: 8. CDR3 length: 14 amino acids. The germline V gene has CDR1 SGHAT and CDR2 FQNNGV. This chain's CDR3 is CASSLGQSVGEQYF. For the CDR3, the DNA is TGTGCCAGCAGCTTGGGACAGTCCGTGGGCGAGCAGTACTTC.